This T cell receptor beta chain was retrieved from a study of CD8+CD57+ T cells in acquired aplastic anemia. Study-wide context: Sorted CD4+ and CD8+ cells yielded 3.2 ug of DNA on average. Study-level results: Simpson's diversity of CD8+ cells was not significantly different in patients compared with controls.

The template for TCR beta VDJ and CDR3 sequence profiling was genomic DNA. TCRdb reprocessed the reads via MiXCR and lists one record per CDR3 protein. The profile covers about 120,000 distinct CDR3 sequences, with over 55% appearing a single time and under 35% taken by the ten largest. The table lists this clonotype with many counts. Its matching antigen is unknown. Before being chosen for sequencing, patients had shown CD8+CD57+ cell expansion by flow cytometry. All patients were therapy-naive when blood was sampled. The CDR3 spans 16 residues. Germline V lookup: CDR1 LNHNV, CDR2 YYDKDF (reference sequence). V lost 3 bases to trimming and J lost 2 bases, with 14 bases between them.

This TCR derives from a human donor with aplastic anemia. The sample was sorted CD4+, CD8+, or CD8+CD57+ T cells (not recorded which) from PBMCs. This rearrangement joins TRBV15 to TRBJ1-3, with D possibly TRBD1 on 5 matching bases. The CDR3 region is CATSSDEAGAGNTIYF. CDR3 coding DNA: TGTGCCACCAGCAGCGACGAGGCGGGGGCTGGAAACACCATATATTTT. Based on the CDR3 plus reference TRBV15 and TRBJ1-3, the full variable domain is DAMVIQNPRYQVTQFGKPVTLSCSQTLNHNVMYWYQQKSSQAPKLLFHYYDKDFNNEADTPDNFQSRRPNTSFCFLDIRSPGLGDTAMYLCATSSDEAGAGNTIYFGEGSWLTVV.